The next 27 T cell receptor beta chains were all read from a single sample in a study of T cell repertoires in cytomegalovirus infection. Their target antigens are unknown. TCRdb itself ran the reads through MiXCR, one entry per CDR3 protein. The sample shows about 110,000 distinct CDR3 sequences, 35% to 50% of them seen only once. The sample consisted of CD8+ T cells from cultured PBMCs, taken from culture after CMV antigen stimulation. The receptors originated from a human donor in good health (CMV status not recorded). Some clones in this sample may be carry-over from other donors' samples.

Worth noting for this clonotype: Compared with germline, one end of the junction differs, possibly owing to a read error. CDR3 bases: TGTGCCAGCAGTGGACAGGGCTTGCACTTC. Translating it yields CASSGQGLHF. This rearrangement joins TRBV12-3 or TRBV12-4 to TRBJ2-7; TRBD1 agrees at 8 bases. The CDR3 is made up of 10 amino acids.

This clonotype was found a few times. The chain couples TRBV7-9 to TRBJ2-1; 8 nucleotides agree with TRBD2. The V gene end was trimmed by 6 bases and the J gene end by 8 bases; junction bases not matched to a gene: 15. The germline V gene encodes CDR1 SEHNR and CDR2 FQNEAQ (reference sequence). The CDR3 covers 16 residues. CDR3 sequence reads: CASRRGLSGGLDEQFF. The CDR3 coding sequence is TGTGCCAGCAGGCGCGGCCTAAGCGGGGGTTTAGATGAGCAGTTCTTC.

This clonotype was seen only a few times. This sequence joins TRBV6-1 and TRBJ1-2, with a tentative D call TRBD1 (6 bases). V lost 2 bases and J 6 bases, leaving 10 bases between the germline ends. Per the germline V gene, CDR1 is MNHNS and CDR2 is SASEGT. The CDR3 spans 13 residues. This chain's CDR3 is CASSELGANGYTF. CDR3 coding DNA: TGTGCCAGCAGTGAACTGGGGGCCAATGGCTACACCTTC.

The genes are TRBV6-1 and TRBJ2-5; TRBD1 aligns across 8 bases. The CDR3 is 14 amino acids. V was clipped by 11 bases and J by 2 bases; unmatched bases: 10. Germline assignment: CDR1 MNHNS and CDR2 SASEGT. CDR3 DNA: TGTGCCTGGGGACAGGACGGAACACAAGAGACCCAGTACTTC. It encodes CAWGQDGTQETQYF.

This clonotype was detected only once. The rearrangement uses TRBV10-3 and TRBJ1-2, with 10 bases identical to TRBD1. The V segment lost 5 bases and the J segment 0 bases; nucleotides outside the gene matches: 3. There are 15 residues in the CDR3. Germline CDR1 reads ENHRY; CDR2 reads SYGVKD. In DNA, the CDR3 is TGTGCCATCAGTCCGGGACAGGGGACTAACTATGGCTACACCTTC. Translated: CAISPGQGTNYGYTF.

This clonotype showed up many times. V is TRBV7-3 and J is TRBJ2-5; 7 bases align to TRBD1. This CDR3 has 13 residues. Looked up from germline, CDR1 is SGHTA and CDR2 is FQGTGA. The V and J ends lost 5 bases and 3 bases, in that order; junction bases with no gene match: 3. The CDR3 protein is CASSPTGEETQYF. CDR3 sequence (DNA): TGTGCCAGCAGCCCCACAGGGGAAGAGACCCAGTACTTC.

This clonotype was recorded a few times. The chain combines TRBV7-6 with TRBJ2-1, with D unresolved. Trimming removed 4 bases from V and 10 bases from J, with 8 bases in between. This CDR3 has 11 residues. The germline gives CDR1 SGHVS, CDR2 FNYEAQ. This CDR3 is CASSSSGEQFF. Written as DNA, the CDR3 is TGTGCCAGCAGCTCCTCCGGAGAGCAGTTCTTC.

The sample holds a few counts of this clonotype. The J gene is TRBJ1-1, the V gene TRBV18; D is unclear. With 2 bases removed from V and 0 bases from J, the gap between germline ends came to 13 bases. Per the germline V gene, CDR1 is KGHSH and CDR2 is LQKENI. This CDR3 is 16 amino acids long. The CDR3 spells CASSPELQRMNTEAFF. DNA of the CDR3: TGTGCCAGCTCACCAGAGCTACAGAGGATGAACACTGAAGCTTTCTTT.

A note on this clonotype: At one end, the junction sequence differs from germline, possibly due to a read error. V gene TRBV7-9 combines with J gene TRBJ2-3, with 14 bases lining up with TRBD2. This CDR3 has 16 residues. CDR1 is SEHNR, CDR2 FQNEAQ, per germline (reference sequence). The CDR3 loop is CVSSSGTSGGLDTQYF. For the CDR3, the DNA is TGTGTCAGCAGCTCGGGGACTAGCGGGGGCCTAGATACGCAGTATTTT.

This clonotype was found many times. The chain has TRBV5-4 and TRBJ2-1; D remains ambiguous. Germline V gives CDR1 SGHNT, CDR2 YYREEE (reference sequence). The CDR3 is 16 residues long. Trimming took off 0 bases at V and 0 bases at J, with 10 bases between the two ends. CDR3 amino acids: CASSLAPRSSYNEQFF. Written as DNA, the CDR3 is TGTGCCAGCAGCTTGGCTCCCCGGAGCTCCTACAATGAGCAGTTCTTC.

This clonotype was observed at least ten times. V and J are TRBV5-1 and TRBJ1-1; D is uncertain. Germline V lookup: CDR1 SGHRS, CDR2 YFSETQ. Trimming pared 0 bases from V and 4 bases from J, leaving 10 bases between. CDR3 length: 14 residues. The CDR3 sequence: CASSLAGFGTEAFF. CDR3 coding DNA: TGCGCCAGCAGCTTGGCCGGTTTCGGCACTGAAGCTTTCTTT.

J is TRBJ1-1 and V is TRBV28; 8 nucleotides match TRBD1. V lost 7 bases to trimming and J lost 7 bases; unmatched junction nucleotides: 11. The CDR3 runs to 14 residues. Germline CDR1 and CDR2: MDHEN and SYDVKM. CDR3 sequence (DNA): TGTGCCAGCAAAGATGCAGGGGGCTCTGGTGAAGCTTTCTTT. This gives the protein CASKDAGGSGEAFF.

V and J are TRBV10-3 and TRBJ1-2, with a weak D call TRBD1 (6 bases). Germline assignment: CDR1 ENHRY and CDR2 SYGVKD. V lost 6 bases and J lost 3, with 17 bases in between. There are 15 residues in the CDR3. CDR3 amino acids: CAIRAPQGSDYGYTF. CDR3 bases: TGTGCCATCAGGGCCCCACAGGGTTCGGACTATGGCTACACCTTC.

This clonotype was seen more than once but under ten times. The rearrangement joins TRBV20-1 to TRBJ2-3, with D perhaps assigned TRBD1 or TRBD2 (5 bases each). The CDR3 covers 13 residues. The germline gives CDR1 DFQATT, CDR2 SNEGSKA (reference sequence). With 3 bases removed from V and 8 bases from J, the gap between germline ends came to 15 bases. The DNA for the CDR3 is TGCAGTGCTAGGGGGACGGATGGTTTTACGCAGTATTTT. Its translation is CSARGTDGFTQYF.

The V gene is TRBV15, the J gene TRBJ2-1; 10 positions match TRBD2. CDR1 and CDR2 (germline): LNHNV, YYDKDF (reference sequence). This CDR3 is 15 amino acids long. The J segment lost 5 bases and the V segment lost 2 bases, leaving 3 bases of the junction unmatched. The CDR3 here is CATSRRTSGHNEQFF. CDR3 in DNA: TGTGCCACCAGCAGAAGGACTAGCGGACACAATGAGCAGTTCTTC.

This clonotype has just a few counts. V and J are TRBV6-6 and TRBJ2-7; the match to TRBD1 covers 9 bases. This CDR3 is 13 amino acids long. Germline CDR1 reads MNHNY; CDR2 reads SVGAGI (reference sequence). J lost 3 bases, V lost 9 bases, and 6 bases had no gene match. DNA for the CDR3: TGTGCCAGTCGGGACAGGGCGGTCTACGAGCAGTACTTC. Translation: CASRDRAVYEQYF.

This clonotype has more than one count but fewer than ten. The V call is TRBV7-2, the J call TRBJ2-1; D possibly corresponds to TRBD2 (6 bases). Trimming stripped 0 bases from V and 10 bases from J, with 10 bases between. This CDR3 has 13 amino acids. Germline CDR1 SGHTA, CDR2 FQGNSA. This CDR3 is CASSLATGGEQFF. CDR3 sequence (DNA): TGTGCCAGCAGCTTAGCTACCGGAGGGGAGCAGTTCTTC.

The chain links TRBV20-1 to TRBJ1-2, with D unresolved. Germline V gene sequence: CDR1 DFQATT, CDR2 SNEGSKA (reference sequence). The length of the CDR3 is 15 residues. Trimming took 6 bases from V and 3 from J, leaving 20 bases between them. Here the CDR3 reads CSARAPTHSDYGYTF. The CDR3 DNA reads TGCAGTGCCCGAGCTCCAACCCATTCCGACTATGGCTACACCTTC.

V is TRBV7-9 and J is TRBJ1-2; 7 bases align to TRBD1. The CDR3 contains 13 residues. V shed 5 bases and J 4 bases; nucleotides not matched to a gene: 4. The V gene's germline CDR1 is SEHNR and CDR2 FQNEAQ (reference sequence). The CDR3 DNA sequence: TGTGCCAGCAGCGTGGGACAGCGCTATGGCTACACCTTC. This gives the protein CASSVGQRYGYTF.

CDR3: CASSSSLAGEKETQYF. The CDR3 coding sequence is TGTGCCAGCAGTTCCTCACTAGCGGGGGAGAAAGAGACCCAGTACTTC. V and J are TRBV12-3 or TRBV12-4 and TRBJ2-5, with 11 bases aligning to TRBD2. Trimming at V came to 4 bases and at J to 3 bases, leaving 7 bases not matched to a gene. This CDR3 is built from 16 residues.

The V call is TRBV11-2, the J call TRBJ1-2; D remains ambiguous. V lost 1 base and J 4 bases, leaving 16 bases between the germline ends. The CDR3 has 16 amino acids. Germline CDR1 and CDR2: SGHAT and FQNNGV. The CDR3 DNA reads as TGTGCCAGCAGCTTAGTTGGGGTGGAGTGGAGCTATGGCTACACCTTC. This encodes CASSLVGVEWSYGYTF. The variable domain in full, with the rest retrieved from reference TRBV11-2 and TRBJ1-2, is EAGVAQSPRYKIIEKRQSVAFWCNPISGHATLYWYQQILGQGPKLLIQFQNNGVVDDSQLPKDRFSAERLKGVDSTLKIQPAKLEDSAVYLCASSLVGVEWSYGYTFGSGTRLTVV.

For the CDR3, the DNA is TGTGCCAGTAGCGAGGCAGGGGCCTACACTGAAGCTTTCTTT. Translating gives CASSEAGAYTEAFF. The chain carries TRBV19 and TRBJ1-1, with D possibly TRBD1 on 6 matching bases. Germline CDR1 and CDR2: LNHDA and SQIVND (reference sequence). Trimming left V 6 bases short and J 3 bases short, with 14 bases between. The CDR3 has 14 residues.

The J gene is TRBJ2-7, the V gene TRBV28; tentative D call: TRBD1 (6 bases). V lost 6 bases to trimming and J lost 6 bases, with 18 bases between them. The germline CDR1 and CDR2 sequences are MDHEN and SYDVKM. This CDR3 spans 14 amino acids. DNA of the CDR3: TGTGCCAGCAGCCCGAGACAGGTCGTCGGCGAGCAGTACTTC. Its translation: CASSPRQVVGEQYF.

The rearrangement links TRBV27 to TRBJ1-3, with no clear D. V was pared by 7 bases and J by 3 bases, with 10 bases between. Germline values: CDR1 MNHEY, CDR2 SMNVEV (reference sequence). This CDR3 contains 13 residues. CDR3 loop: CASNLGGGNTIYF. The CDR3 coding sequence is TGTGCCAGCAATTTGGGCGGTGGAAACACCATATATTTT.

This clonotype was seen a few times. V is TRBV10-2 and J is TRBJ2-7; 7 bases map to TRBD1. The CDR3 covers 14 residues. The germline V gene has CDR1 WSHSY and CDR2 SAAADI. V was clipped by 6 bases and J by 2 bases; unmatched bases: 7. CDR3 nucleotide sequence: TGCGCCAGCAGAGACCCGGGACAGACCTACGAGCAGTACTTC. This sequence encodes CASRDPGQTYEQYF.

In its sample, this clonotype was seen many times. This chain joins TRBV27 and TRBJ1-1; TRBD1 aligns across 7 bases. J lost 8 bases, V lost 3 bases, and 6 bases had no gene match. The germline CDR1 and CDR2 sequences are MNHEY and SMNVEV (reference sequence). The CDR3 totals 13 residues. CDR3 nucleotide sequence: TGTGCCAGCAGTTTGGGACAGACTATGGAAGCTTTCTTT. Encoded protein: CASSLGQTMEAFF.

CDR3 sequence reads: CASSQDSGRIYEQYF. The CDR3, as DNA: TGCGCCAGCAGCCAAGATAGCGGCCGTATTTACGAGCAGTACTTC. The V call is TRBV4-1, the J call TRBJ2-7; TRBD2 is a possible D gene (6 bases). CDR3 length: 15 residues. Trimming removed 0 bases at V and 4 bases at J, with 13 bases between. The germline V gene has CDR1 MGHRA and CDR2 YSYEKL.